Below are 6 T cell receptor beta chains sequenced from a single sample in a study of blood T cell repertoires in COVID-19. Sequenced by immunoSEQ multiplex PCR; TCRdb stores in-frame clones only, minus some. Of about 370,000 clones in the sample, more than 80% were seen once. The sample taken for sequencing was PBMCs or T cells enriched from blood (not recorded which). The receptors were sampled from a man aged 18 to 35 who had recovered from COVID-19.

This chain joins TRBV6-2 or TRBV6-3 and TRBJ2-7; D may be TRBD1 (5 bases). CDR1 is MNHEY, CDR2 SVGEGT, per germline. The CDR3 has 18 amino acids. Between the trimmed V and J ends, which lost 0 bases and 2 bases, there was a span of 20 bases. The CDR3 DNA sequence: TGTGCCAGCAGTTACTCGAGGTTTCTCCGAGACAGCCCCTACGAGCAGTACTTC. Its translation is CASSYSRFLRDSPYEQYF.

The chain couples TRBV4-1 to TRBJ1-4; TRBD1 matches at 9 bases. With 5 bases clipped from V and 7 bases from J, the junction kept 11 bases outside the gene matches. Germline CDR1 MGHRA, CDR2 YSYEKL. CDR3 length equals 16 residues. The CDR3 nucleotides read TGCGCCAGCAGCTCCAGGCCCGGACAGGGGTTTGAAAAACTGTTTTTT. This codes for CASSSRPGQGFEKLFF.

The chain links TRBV9 to TRBJ1-3; 8 nucleotides match TRBD1. Losses at the gene ends were 3 bases for V and 0 bases for J; bases not matched to a gene: 2. Germline CDR1 is SGDLS and CDR2 is YYNGEE. The CDR3 loop spans 15 amino acids. The DNA of the CDR3 is TGTGCCAGCAGCGGACAGGGGTACTCTGGAAACACCATATATTTT. Amino acids: CASSGQGYSGNTIYF. Drawing the rest from reference TRBV9 and TRBJ1-3, the complete variable domain is DSGVTQTPKHLITATGQRVTLRCSPRSGDLSVYWYQQSLDQGLQFLIQYYNGEERAKGNILERFSAQQFPDLHSELNLSSLELGDSALYFCASSGQGYSGNTIYFGEGSWLTVV.

This chain links TRBV2 with TRBJ1-4; the D is unclear. V shed 3 bases and J shed 9 bases, with 11 bases lying between them. The germline CDR1 and CDR2 sequences are SNHLY and FYNNEI. The length of the CDR3 is 13 residues. In DNA, the CDR3 is TGTGCCAGCAGTGACCTAACGGTCCAAAAACTGTTTTTT. Translation: CASSDLTVQKLFF.

This chain joins TRBV5-6 and TRBJ1-1, with TRBD1 identical over 7 bases. The CDR3 is 13 amino acids. The V segment lost 4 bases and the J segment 6 bases; nucleotides outside the gene matches: 6. CDR1 is SGHDT and CDR2 is YYEEEE in the germline V gene. This CDR3 is CASSRRGSSEAFF. The CDR3 DNA follows: TGTGCCAGCAGCCGCAGGGGGTCGTCTGAAGCTTTCTTT.

J is TRBJ2-1 and V is TRBV5-8, with D perhaps matching TRBD2 (6 bases). V lost 0 bases and J 3 bases, leaving 10 bases between the germline ends. The CDR3 has 15 residues. Per the germline V gene, CDR1 is SGHTS and CDR2 is YDEGEE. CDR3 DNA: TGTGCCAGCAGCTTGGGAGGGCGGGACTACAATGAGCAGTTCTTC. Its translation: CASSLGGRDYNEQFF.